The 9 T cell receptor beta chains in this list originate from one sample, sequenced in a study of cytomegalovirus exposure and HLA in healthy donors. Researchers ran the PCR with 60 Vbeta and 13 Jbeta primers. Clones were sequenced by immunoSEQ multiplex PCR, and TCRdb holds only the in-frame ones, with some missing. The sample records around 140,000 clones, about 80% being singletons. Sequencing was performed on PBMCs. All receptors derive from a woman aged 60-75 years in good health and CMV-seropositive.

This clone has more than one count but fewer than ten. The chain employs TRBV11-3 and TRBJ2-6; the match to TRBD1 covers 8 bases. The CDR3 covers 16 residues. The V gene end was trimmed by 6 bases and the J gene end by 3 bases; junction bases not matched to a gene: 7. Germline values: CDR1 SGHNT, CDR2 YENEEA. The CDR3 loop is CASRPQGALGANVLTF. CDR3 DNA: TGTGCCAGCAGACCCCAGGGGGCGCTTGGGGCCAACGTCCTGACTTTC.

In this sample, this clone turned up once. J is TRBJ2-5 and V is TRBV5-1; 12 nucleotides line up with TRBD2. CDR3 size: 16 residues. V lost 1 base to trimming and J lost 5 bases; unmatched junction nucleotides: 6. CDR1 and CDR2 from the germline V gene are SGHRS and YFSETQ. This chain's CDR3 is CASSLILAGGQETQYF. The CDR3 DNA reads TGCGCCAGCAGCTTGATACTAGCGGGAGGTCAGGAGACCCAGTACTTC.

This sequence joins TRBV9 and TRBJ2-1; 10 bases line up with TRBD2. V lost 0 bases and J lost 8; bases outside the gene matches: 5. Germline V gives CDR1 SGDLS, CDR2 YYNGEE. The length of the CDR3 is 15 residues. CDR3 region: CASSVDLAGEDEQFF. The CDR3 DNA follows: TGTGCCAGCAGCGTAGACCTAGCGGGAGAAGATGAGCAGTTCTTC.

The rearrangement uses TRBV19 and TRBJ2-1, with 7 positions matching TRBD2. Germline V CDR1 and CDR2: LNHDA, SQIVND (reference sequence). V shed 7 bases, J shed 4 bases, and the junction held 7 bases outside the gene matches. The CDR3 runs 14 residues. Here the CDR3 reads CASTLGGVYNEQFF. The CDR3 DNA sequence: TGTGCCAGTACCCTGGGGGGGGTTTACAATGAGCAGTTCTTC.

The genes are TRBV5-1 and TRBJ2-5; D gene ambiguous. The DNA end lines up better with TRBJ2-7; the J call may be wrong. This CDR3 region has 12 residues. Germline lookup yields CDR1 SGHRS and CDR2 YFSETQ. The CDR3 nucleotides are TGCGCCAGCAGCGCCACCCCCTACGAGCAGTACTTC. Protein product: CASSATPYEQYF.

V and J are TRBV6-5 and TRBJ1-5; tentatively, D is TRBD1 (6 bases). Per the germline V gene, CDR1 is MNHEY and CDR2 is SVGAGI. The ends were cut back, 10 bases at V and 0 bases at J, with 16 bases in the middle. CDR3 size: 15 residues. CDR3 sequence (DNA): TGTGCCACAAAAACAGGGTTCTATAGCAATCAGCCCCAGCATTTT. It codes for CATKTGFYSNQPQHF.

The chain uses TRBV28 and TRBJ2-7; 10 bases are a match to TRBD2. Per the germline V gene, CDR1 is MDHEN and CDR2 is SYDVKM. Trimming at V came to 3 bases and at J to 0 bases, leaving 11 bases not matched to a gene. CDR3 size: 18 residues. The CDR3 DNA reads TGTGCCAGCAGTTTTGTGCGAGCGGGAGGGGGAAGCTCCTACGAGCAGTACTTC. It yields the protein CASSFVRAGGGSSYEQYF.

This chain's CDR3 is CAIGERGSSYNEQFF. DNA for the CDR3: TGTGCCATCGGGGAACGGGGGAGCTCCTACAATGAGCAGTTCTTC. The rearrangement uses TRBV10-3 and TRBJ2-1; possible D gene TRBD2, 6 bases. The CDR3 is made up of 15 amino acids. The germline CDR1 and CDR2 sequences are ENHRY and SYGVKD. V was cut by 8 bases and J by 0 bases, with 14 bases left in between.

This clone was recorded a few times. The chain recombines TRBV5-6 with TRBJ1-4; 7 positions agree with TRBD1. The CDR3 is made up of 18 amino acids. Looked up from germline, CDR1 is SGHDT and CDR2 is YYEEEE. With 2 bases clipped from V and 7 bases from J, the junction kept 17 bases outside the gene matches. DNA of the CDR3: TGTGCCAGCAGCTTTTTCTTGGGACAGCCGAGGGCTACTGAAAAACTGTTTTTT. It yields the protein CASSFFLGQPRATEKLFF.